These T cell receptor beta chains were read from a single sample in a study of shared clonotypes between healthy human individuals. Profiled with immunoSEQ multiplex PCR; TCRdb holds only in-frame clones, not every one. The sample shows about 2 million clones, about 95% of them seen only once. Material: naive CD8+ T cells sorted from blood. The receptors here all came from a man between 18 and 35 years old in good health. CDR3s include the opening cysteine and the closing phenylalanine or tryptophan. D genes are given only for firm matches. Where a row states a size, it is once, few, many or the class of an expanded clone; other rows omit it.

CDR3 protein | CDR3 DNA | J gene | V gene | D gene | clone size
CASSVDRGQPQHF | TGCGCCAGCAGCGTGGACAGGGGACAGCCCCAGCATTTT | TRBJ1-5 | TRBV5-1 | TRBD1 | .
CASSLVPSEAGANYGYTF | TGCGCCAGCAGCTTGGTTCCAAGTGAGGCAGGGGCTAACTATGGCTACACCTTC | TRBJ1-2 | TRBV5-1 | . | .
CASSHVNFVNEQYF | TGTGCCAGCAGCCATGTGAATTTTGTTAACGAGCAGTACTTC | TRBJ2-7 | TRBV5-6 | . | .
CASSQDWLGEDYEQYF | TGCGCCAGCAGCCAAGATTGGCTGGGGGAAGACTACGAGCAGTACTTC | TRBJ2-7 | TRBV4-3 | . | once
CASSYSGQDEKLFF | TGTGCCAGCAGTTACTCAGGGCAGGATGAAAAACTGTTTTTT | TRBJ1-4 | TRBV6-6 | . | .
CSVEGLEGSPYEQYF | TGCAGCGTTGAAGGACTAGAAGGCAGCCCCTACGAGCAGTACTTC | TRBJ2-7 | TRBV29-1 | . | .
CASRDSDTGELFF | TGTGCCAGCAGGGACAGTGACACCGGGGAGCTGTTTTTT | TRBJ2-2 | TRBV27 | . | .
CASSLIQEDEQYF | TGTGCCAGCAGTTTAATACAGGAGGACGAGCAGTACTTC | TRBJ2-7 | TRBV27 | . | .
CASSRPELVDTQYF | TGTGCCAGCAGCCGGCCAGAGCTGGTAGATACGCAGTATTTT | TRBJ2-3 | TRBV14 | . | .
CASSGPQETQYF | TGTGCCAGCAGCGGCCCACAAGAGACCCAGTACTTC | TRBJ2-5 | TRBV9 | . | .
CASSPAGGSYNEQFF | TGTGCCAGCAGCCCAGCCGGGGGCTCCTACAATGAGCAGTTCTTC | TRBJ2-1 | TRBV7-2 | . | .
CASSLLASGNEQFF | TGTGCCAGCAGCTTATTAGCTTCCGGCAATGAGCAGTTCTTC | TRBJ2-1 | TRBV7-9 | . | .
CAWSGLGTGWYEQYF | TGTGCCTGGAGTGGACTCGGGACAGGATGGTACGAGCAGTACTTC | TRBJ2-7 | TRBV30 | TRBD1 | .
CASRSGGTQYF | TGTGCCAGCAGGTCAGGGGGGACCCAGTACTTC | TRBJ2-5 | TRBV6-5 | TRBD1 | .
CASSFQAFGHLSYEQYF | TGTGCCAGCAGCTTTCAGGCATTTGGCCACCTCTCCTACGAGCAGTACTTC | TRBJ2-7 | TRBV7-9 | . | .
CASSGQQQETQYF | TGTGCCAGCAGCGGACAACAGCAAGAGACCCAGTACTTC | TRBJ2-5 | TRBV13 | . | .
CASSQVGGFGEKLFF | TGCGCCAGCAGCCAAGTTGGGGGATTCGGGGAAAAACTGTTTTTT | TRBJ1-4 | TRBV4-1 | . | .
CASSIVFMGRASHGDQPQHF | TGTGCCAGTAGTATAGTCTTTATGGGCCGTGCCTCGCATGGCGATCAGCCCCAGCATTTT | TRBJ1-5 | TRBV19 | . | .
CTSSYEQFF | TGCACCTCTTCATATGAGCAGTTCTTC | TRBJ2-1 | TRBV20-1 | . | .
CASSQDLRAGGYEQYF | TGCGCCAGCAGCCAAGATCTTCGCGCCGGAGGATACGAGCAGTACTTC | TRBJ2-7 | TRBV4-3 | . | .
CSVEDKRGSSGNTIYF | TGCAGCGTTGAAGATAAAAGGGGTTCCTCTGGAAACACCATATATTTT | TRBJ1-3 | TRBV29-1 | . | .
CASSQPGTGAGDTGELFF | TGCGCCAGCAGCCAACCCGGGACAGGGGCCGGGGACACCGGGGAGCTGTTTTTT | TRBJ2-2 | TRBV5-1 | TRBD1 | .
CASSLDPATFYEQYF | TGTGCCAGCAGCTTAGATCCCGCTACATTCTACGAGCAGTACTTC | TRBJ2-7 | TRBV11-2 | . | .
CASSRRTGGPTDTQYF | TGCGCCAGCAGCCGGAGGACAGGGGGCCCTACAGATACGCAGTATTTT | TRBJ2-3 | TRBV4-1 | TRBD1 | .
CASSPVGVYEQYF | TGTGCCAGCAGTCCCGTAGGGGTCTACGAGCAGTACTTC | TRBJ2-7 | TRBV27 | . | .
CASSGGSTSTDTQYF | TGCGCCAGCAGCGGCGGGTCGACTAGCACAGATACGCAGTATTTT | TRBJ2-3 | TRBV5-1 | . | .
CASSFGGAGTYEQYF | TGTGCCAGCAGCTTCGGAGGCGCGGGTACCTACGAGCAGTACTTC | TRBJ2-7 | TRBV5-8 | . | .
CATSRDGRNTGELFF | TGTGCCACCAGCAGAGATGGCCGGAACACCGGGGAGCTGTTTTTT | TRBJ2-2 | TRBV15 | . | .
CASSPSGTHSYEQYF | TGTGCCAGCAGCCCTAGTGGGACTCATTCCTACGAGCAGTACTTC | TRBJ2-7 | TRBV9 | . | .
CASSLGESTGELFF | TGTGCCAGCAGCTTAGGTGAGAGCACCGGGGAGCTGTTTTTT | TRBJ2-2 | TRBV11-1 | . | .
CASSLEARIQAPTGELFF | TGTGCCAGCAGTCTGGAAGCCCGAATTCAAGCCCCCACCGGGGAGCTGTTTTTT | TRBJ2-2 | TRBV28 | . | .
CASREDEGEGQPQHF | TGTGCCAGCAGGGAAGACGAAGGGGAAGGTCAGCCCCAGCATTTT | TRBJ1-5 | TRBV2 | . | .
CASSLDGIGSGANVLTF | TGTGCCAGCAGCTTAGACGGGATAGGGTCTGGGGCCAACGTCCTGACTTTC | TRBJ2-6 | TRBV7-9 | . | .
CASSIPGSSYEQYF | TGTGCCAGCAGTATCCCGGGATCCTCCTACGAGCAGTACTTC | TRBJ2-7 | TRBV28 | . | .
CASALLTGSYEQYF | TGTGCCAGCGCACTTTTGACGGGTTCCTACGAGCAGTACTTC | TRBJ2-7 | TRBV6-5 | . | .
CASSPGLAYYEQYF | TGTGCCAGCAGCCCGGGACTAGCCTACTACGAGCAGTACTTC | TRBJ2-7 | TRBV13 | TRBD2 | .
CASSYYGRGANVLTF | TGTGCCAGCAGTTACTACGGGAGAGGGGCCAACGTCCTGACTTTC | TRBJ2-6 | TRBV6-5 | . | .
CASSQDRLSYEQYF | TGCGCCAGCAGCCAAGATCGACTTAGCTACGAGCAGTACTTC | TRBJ2-7 | TRBV4-1 | . | .
CASSSGTEGYNEQFF | TGTGCCAGCAGCTCCGGGACAGAAGGCTACAATGAGCAGTTCTTC | TRBJ2-1 | TRBV7-6 | TRBD1 | .
CASSYSPDRAGNTIYF | TGTGCCAGCAGCTACTCCCCGGACAGAGCTGGAAACACCATATATTTT | TRBJ1-3 | TRBV6-6 | . | .
CASSDRGLSYEQYF | TGTGCCAGCAGTGACAGGGGACTCTCCTACGAGCAGTACTTC | TRBJ2-7 | TRBV6-1 | . | .
CASSSIDRNTGELFF | TGTGCCAGCAGCTCTATAGACAGGAACACCGGGGAGCTGTTTTTT | TRBJ2-2 | TRBV11-2 | . | .
CASSQVVTVYEQYF | TGCGCCAGCAGCCAAGTAGTCACGGTGTACGAGCAGTACTTC | TRBJ2-7 | TRBV4-3 | . | .
CASSVAGGTYEQYF | TGTGCCAGCAGTGTAGCGGGAGGCACCTACGAGCAGTACTTC | TRBJ2-7 | TRBV2 | TRBD2 | .
CASRGTLSTGLNTGELFF | TGTGCCAGCAGGGGGACACTTTCGACAGGACTGAACACCGGGGAGCTGTTTTTT | TRBJ2-2 | TRBV28 | . | once
CASSTGRTAYEQYF | TGTGCCAGCAGTACCGGCCGGACAGCCTACGAGCAGTACTTC | TRBJ2-7 | TRBV6-5 | . | .
CASSVIFSDRGQQPQHF | TGTGCCAGCAGTGTAATCTTTTCCGACAGGGGGCAACAGCCCCAGCATTTT | TRBJ1-5 | TRBV28 | TRBD1 | .
CASSEYGGARETQYF | TGTGCCAGCAGTGAATACGGGGGGGCCAGAGAGACCCAGTACTTC | TRBJ2-5 | TRBV6-1 | TRBD2 | .
CASSLDREETQYF | TGTGCCAGCAGCTTAGACAGGGAGGAGACCCAGTACTTC | TRBJ2-5 | TRBV11-1 | . | .
CASSLVGDTQYF | TGTGCCAGCAGCTTAGTTGGCGATACGCAGTATTTT | TRBJ2-3 | TRBV11-2 | . | once
CASIAGTSARTGELFF | TGTGCCAGCATCGCGGGGACTAGCGCACGCACCGGGGAGCTGTTTTTT | TRBJ2-2 | TRBV11-2 | TRBD2 | .
CASSVWTGLDSPLHF | TGTGCCAGCAGTGTGTGGACAGGGCTTGATTCACCCCTCCACTTT | TRBJ1-6 | TRBV6-1 | TRBD1 | .
CASSLSPQGTQYF | TGTGCCAGCAGTCTATCCCCACAGGGAACCCAGTACTTC | TRBJ2-5 | TRBV27 | . | .